Presented here are 23 T cell receptor beta chains from one specimen sequenced in a study of T cell repertoires in cytomegalovirus infection (dated by TCRdb to between 2018 and 2021). Reading the label with the study, this specimen's treatment or condition is: in vitro stimulation with specific CMV peptide epitopes to enrich CMV-specific T cells. These receptors' antigens are unknown. TCRdb records Illumina HiSeq 1500 as the sequencer. Clones were called with MiXCR by TCRdb after fastp trimmed the public reads at Q25, and only in-frame beta chains were retained. Records with the same CDR3 protein are collapsed into one entry carrying the most frequent genes and DNA. This sample holds 200,000 or so distinct CDR3 sequences; around 35% were observed only once. The ten largest make up approximately 60% of the sample. This specimen was CD8+ T cells from cultured PBMCs, taken from culture after CMV antigen stimulation. These receptors all stem from a human donor in good health (CMV status not recorded). Some clones in this sample may be carry-over from other donors' samples.

The chain combines TRBV13 with TRBJ2-7, with 7 bases identical to TRBD2. CDR1 is PRHDT, CDR2 FYEKMQ, per germline (reference sequence). The V gene end was trimmed by 6 bases and the J gene end by 5 bases; junction bases not matched to a gene: 10. The CDR3 is made up of 14 amino acids. Here the CDR3 reads CASSYLGGKNEQYF. In DNA form, the CDR3 reads TGTGCCAGCAGTTACCTGGGAGGGAAGAACGAGCAGTACTTC.

This clonotype was counted only a few times. This chain joins TRBV11-1 and TRBJ2-1, with 13 bases fitting TRBD2. Unmatched junction bases numbered 9, after V lost 6 bases and J lost 10 bases. The CDR3 has 15 residues. CDR1 and CDR2 from the germline V gene are SGHAT and FQDESV (reference sequence). Here the CDR3 DNA reads TGTGCCAGCAGGACCGGGACTAGCGGGGTCGGAGAGCAGTTCTTC. Residues: CASRTGTSGVGEQFF.

This clonotype was counted only a few times. The chain employs TRBV27 and TRBJ1-2; the D gene is possibly TRBD1 (6 bases). The length of the CDR3 is 12 residues. CDR1 and CDR2 from the germline V gene are MNHEY and SMNVEV (reference sequence). The V end was cut by 8 bases, the J end by 2 bases, with 9 bases between. The CDR3 nucleotides read TGTGCCAGCTACCAGGGGAACTATGGCTACACCTTC. Amino acid sequence: CASYQGNYGYTF.

This clonotype appeared a few times. J is TRBJ1-6 and V is TRBV29-1; D gene ambiguous. CDR3 length: 19 residues. Trimming left V 3 bases short and J 0 bases short, with 21 bases between. Per germline, CDR1 SQVTM and CDR2 ANQGSEA. For the CDR3, the DNA is TGCAGCGTTGATGGAGCCAGCCCTTCCCGTAGCTCCTATAATTCACCCCTCCACTTT. Translated: CSVDGASPSRSSYNSPLHF.

V and J are TRBV6-1 and TRBJ2-3, with D possibly TRBD2 on 5 matching bases. CDR1 and CDR2 from the germline V gene are MNHNS and SASEGT. Trimming shortened V by 0 bases and J by 5 bases, and 21 bases separated the two germline ends. The CDR3 is made up of 18 amino acids. The CDR3 sequence: CASSEAHVSSEGRDTQYF. The CDR3 DNA sequence: TGTGCCAGCAGTGAAGCCCACGTTTCTTCCGAGGGTAGAGATACGCAGTATTTT.

This clonotype was seen at least ten times. The V gene is TRBV6-5, the J gene TRBJ1-2; no clear D. V was cut by 4 bases and J by 5 bases, with 5 bases left in between. The CDR3 spans 11 residues. CDR1 and CDR2 from the germline V gene are MNHEY and SVGAGI. This chain's CDR3 is CASSSIYGYTF. The CDR3 DNA is TGTGCCAGCAGTTCCATTTATGGCTACACCTTC.

J is TRBJ2-7 and V is TRBV28, with 10 bases lining up with TRBD2. Germline CDR1 MDHEN, CDR2 SYDVKM. The CDR3 is made up of 15 amino acids. The V segment lost 7 bases and the J segment 3 bases; nucleotides outside the gene matches: 9. CDR3 nucleotides: TGTGCCAGCACCGCACGACTAGCGGGTGACTACGAGCAGTACTTC. Translated, it gives CASTARLAGDYEQYF. Using reference TRBV28 and TRBJ2-7 for the parts outside the CDR3, the full variable domain is DVKVTQSSRYLVKRTGEKVFLECVQDMDHENMFWYRQDPGLGLRLIYFSYDVKMKEKGDIPEGYSVSREKKERFSLILESASTNQTSMYLCASTARLAGDYEQYFGPGTRLTVT.

This clonotype was seen a handful of times. V gene TRBV7-8 combines with J gene TRBJ2-7; the D gene is possibly TRBD2 (5 bases). V shed 0 bases and J shed 2 bases, with 20 bases lying between them. CDR1 is SGHVS, CDR2 FQNEAQ, per germline. The CDR3 length is 18 residues. The CDR3, as DNA: TGTGCCAGCAGCTTAGCGTGGGTAGGGCTAGCCATGACCTACGAGCAGTACTTC. Protein: CASSLAWVGLAMTYEQYF.

Written as DNA, the CDR3 is TGTGCCATCACCGCCCGGGGGTTGGACAATGAGCAGTTCTTC. Protein: CAITARGLDNEQFF. The chain carries TRBV10-3 and TRBJ2-1, with a weak D call TRBD2 (6 bases). CDR3 length: 14 residues. CDR1 and CDR2 from the germline V gene are ENHRY and SYGVKD. The V gene lost 7 bases and the J gene lost 5 bases, with 15 bases spanning the gap.

This chain links TRBV7-9 with TRBJ2-3; 7 bases are a match to TRBD2. Germline V gene lookup returns CDR1 SEHNR and CDR2 FQNEAQ (reference sequence). This CDR3 region has 14 residues. Losses at the gene ends were 5 bases for V and 2 bases for J; bases not matched to a gene: 4. In nucleotides, the CDR3 is TGTGCCAGCAGCGGGGGGACTATCACAGATACGCAGTATTTT. It encodes CASSGGTITDTQYF.

This clonotype was observed a few times. This chain connects TRBV27 to TRBJ1-5; D might be TRBD1 (5 bases). Germline CDR1 and CDR2: MNHEY and SMNVEV (reference sequence). The CDR3 runs to 14 residues. Trimming cost V 8 bases and J 3 bases, with 14 bases left between them. CDR3 coding DNA: TGTGCCAGCCCATTGGGACGGATCAATCAGCCCCAGCATTTT. Amino acids: CASPLGRINQPQHF.

This chain connects TRBV7-6 to TRBJ2-4; D perhaps matches TRBD2 (5 bases). The CDR3 runs 18 residues. Germline-derived CDR1 and CDR2 are SGHVS and FNYEAQ. Trimming shortened V by 5 bases and J by 2 bases, and 22 bases separated the two germline ends. CDR3 nucleotides: TGTGCCAGCAGCCCTCGCCCCGACTACCCCATGACCAAAAACATTCAGTACTTC. It encodes CASSPRPDYPMTKNIQYF. Using reference TRBV7-6 and TRBJ2-4 for the parts outside the CDR3, the full variable domain is GAGVSQSPRYKVTKRGQDVALRCDPISGHVSLYWYRQALGQGPEFLTYFNYEAQQDKSGLPNDRFSAERPEGSISTLTIQRTEQRDSAMYRCASSPRPDYPMTKNIQYFGAGTRLSVL.

This clonotype was counted only a few times. CDR3 DNA: TGTGCCAGCAGCTCCCGACCTATGGTAGCGAACACTGAAGCTTTCTTT. This sequence encodes CASSSRPMVANTEAFF. The chain is built from TRBV5-4 and TRBJ1-1, with D unresolved. The germline CDR1 and CDR2 sequences are SGHNT and YYREEE (reference sequence). CDR3 length equals 16 residues. V was trimmed by 3 bases and J by 1 base, leaving 16 bases between them.

The rearrangement joins TRBV6-6 to TRBJ1-1; D uncertain. Trimming took 0 bases from V and 3 from J, leaving 5 bases between them. Germline V gene sequence: CDR1 MNHNY, CDR2 SVGAGI (reference sequence). This CDR3 region has 13 residues. CDR3 nucleotides: TGTGCCAGCAGTTACTCAGAAGACACTGAAGCTTTCTTT. This sequence encodes CASSYSEDTEAFF.

This clonotype was recorded many times. The V and J genes are TRBV7-6 and TRBJ1-2; 7 nucleotides line up with TRBD1. This CDR3 spans 18 amino acids. CDR1 is SGHVS, CDR2 FNYEAQ, per germline. V lost 5 bases, J lost 5 bases, and 20 bases stayed unmatched. The CDR3 DNA reads TGTGCCAGCAGCCAAAAGGGACAGTACGATGGGCGGAAGTATGGCTACACCTTC. This encodes CASSQKGQYDGRKYGYTF.

Only a few counts were recorded for this clonotype. J is TRBJ1-2 and V is TRBV27, with D unclear. The CDR3 length is 15 residues. V gave up 10 bases and J gave up 8 bases, with 26 bases separating them. CDR1 and CDR2 (germline): MNHEY, SMNVEV (reference sequence). The CDR3 bases are TGTGCCACCCGTGGGGAGGGTGGGCCCCCTATAGGCTACACCTTC. Its protein is CATRGEGGPPIGYTF.

The J gene is TRBJ2-5, the V gene TRBV27, with D perhaps matching TRBD2 (6 bases). Per the germline V gene, CDR1 is MNHEY and CDR2 is SMNVEV (reference sequence). V lost 6 bases and J lost 5, with 16 bases in between. This CDR3 contains 14 residues. As DNA, the CDR3 is TGTGCCAGCAGCTGGGGCCCTGGAGGGGAGACCCAGTACTTC. Its translation: CASSWGPGGETQYF.

The CDR3 sequence is CASSTLGTVETQYF. The CDR3 DNA sequence: TGTGCCAGCAGTACGCTAGGTACAGTGGAGACCCAGTACTTC. The chain employs TRBV12-3 or TRBV12-4 and TRBJ2-5; D is unclear. The V end lost 5 bases, the J end lost 5 bases, and 15 bases lay between the germline ends. The CDR3 is 14 amino acids.

This clonotype turned up a few times. One end of the junction fails to match germline, which may point to a read error. The rearrangement uses TRBV7-7 and TRBJ2-1, with TRBD1 matching over 7 bases. The CDR3 runs 13 residues. The germline CDR1 and CDR2 sequences are SSHAT and FNYEAQ (reference sequence). The CDR3 here is CASSSGQDNEQFF. DNA of the CDR3: TGTGCTAGCAGCTCAGGACAGGACAATGAGCAGTTCTTC.

A few counts support this clonotype. The chain couples TRBV11-2 to TRBJ2-1, with 11 bases lining up with TRBD2. Trimming removed 5 bases from V and 2 bases from J; junction bases left unmatched: 8. In germline, CDR1 is SGHAT, CDR2 FQNNGV. CDR3 size: 17 residues. In DNA, the CDR3 is TGTGCCAGCAGCACGGGACTAGCGGAAGCTCCCTACAATGAGCAGTTCTTC. It yields the protein CASSTGLAEAPYNEQFF.

The rearrangement links TRBV20-1 to TRBJ2-7, with TRBD2 matching 10 bases. The length of the CDR3 is 14 residues. Trimming removed 0 bases from V and 3 bases from J; junction bases left unmatched: 2. CDR1 and CDR2 from the germline V gene are DFQATT and SNEGSKA (reference sequence). The CDR3 sequence is CSARDRTSGYEQYF. The CDR3 nucleotides are TGCAGTGCTAGAGATCGGACTAGCGGCTACGAGCAGTACTTC.

This clonotype was observed at least ten times. This chain uses TRBV2 with TRBJ2-7; TRBD2 might be the D (6 bases). The ends were cut back, 6 bases at V and 0 bases at J, with 12 bases in the middle. The CDR3 is 14 residues long. CDR1 SNHLY and CDR2 FYNNEI come from the germline V gene. CDR3 in amino acids: CASRSGTASYEQYF. CDR3 nucleotides: TGTGCCAGCAGGTCCGGGACTGCCTCCTACGAGCAGTACTTC.

The gene calls are TRBV13 and TRBJ2-7, with 8 bases matching TRBD2. V was clipped by 1 base and J by 3 bases; unmatched bases: 5. This CDR3 spans 15 amino acids. Germline loops: CDR1 PRHDT, CDR2 FYEKMQ (reference sequence). In nucleotides, the CDR3 is TGTGCCAGCAGCTTAGCCCTAGCGGGCTTCTACGAGCAGTACTTC. This encodes CASSLALAGFYEQYF.